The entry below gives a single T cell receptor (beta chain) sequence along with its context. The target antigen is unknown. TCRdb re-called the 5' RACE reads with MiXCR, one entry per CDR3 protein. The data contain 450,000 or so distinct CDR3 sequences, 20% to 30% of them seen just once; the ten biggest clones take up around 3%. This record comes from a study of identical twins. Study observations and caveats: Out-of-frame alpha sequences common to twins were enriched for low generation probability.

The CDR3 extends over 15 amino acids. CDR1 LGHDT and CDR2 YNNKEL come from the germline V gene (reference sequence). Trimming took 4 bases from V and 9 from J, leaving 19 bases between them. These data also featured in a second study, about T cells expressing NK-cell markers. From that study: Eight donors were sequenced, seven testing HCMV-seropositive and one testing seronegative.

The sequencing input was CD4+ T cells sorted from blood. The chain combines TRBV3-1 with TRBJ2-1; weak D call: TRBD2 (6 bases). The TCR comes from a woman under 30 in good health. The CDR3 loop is CASSLGGTSGAEQFF. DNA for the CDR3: TGTGCCAGCAGCCTAGGCGGGACTTCAGGCGCTGAGCAGTTCTTC.